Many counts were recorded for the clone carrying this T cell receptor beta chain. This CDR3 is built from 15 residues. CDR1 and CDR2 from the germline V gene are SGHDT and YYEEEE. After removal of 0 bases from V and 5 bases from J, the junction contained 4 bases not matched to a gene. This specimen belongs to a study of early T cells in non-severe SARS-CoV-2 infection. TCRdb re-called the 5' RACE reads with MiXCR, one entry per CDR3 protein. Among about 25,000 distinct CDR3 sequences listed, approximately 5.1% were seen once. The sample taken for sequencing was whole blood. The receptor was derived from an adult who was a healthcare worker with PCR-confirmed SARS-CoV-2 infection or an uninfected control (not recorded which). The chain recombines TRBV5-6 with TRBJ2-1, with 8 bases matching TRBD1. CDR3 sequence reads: CASSLVRQGNNEQFF. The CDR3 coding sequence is TGTGCCAGCAGCTTGGTAAGACAGGGGAACAATGAGCAGTTCTTC.